These 24 T cell receptor beta chains came from one sample sequenced in a study of monozygotic twins with inflammatory bowel disease. TCRdb derives one entry per CDR3 protein from the 5' RACE reads, leaving out DNA. This sample contains over 110,000 distinct CDR3 sequences. Material: blood. These receptors originate from a human donor with ulcerative colitis or Crohn's disease, or a healthy co-twin of an affected twin (not recorded which).

The chain employs TRBV4-2 and TRBJ1-2. The V gene's germline CDR1 is LGHNA and CDR2 YNFKEQ. This CDR3 has 16 residues. CDR3 amino acids: CASSQVLGGRLFGYTF.

This chain connects TRBV20-1 to TRBJ2-3; TCRdb reports TRBD2, a call that lacks DNA to check it against. CDR1 and CDR2 from the germline V gene are DFQATT and SNEGSKA (reference sequence). The CDR3 is made up of 16 amino acids. CDR3: CSARDPGLAGANTQYF.

The chain uses TRBV27 and TRBJ2-1. The CDR3 totals 11 residues. The germline V gene encodes CDR1 MNHEY and CDR2 SMNVEV (reference sequence). The CDR3: CASSSYKRQFF.

J is TRBJ2-7 and V is TRBV5-6; TCRdb lists TRBD1, though no DNA is available to test this call. Looked up from germline, CDR1 is SGHDT and CDR2 is YYEEEE. This CDR3 has 13 residues. CDR3 protein: CASSLYDRGEQYF.

The rearrangement links TRBV6-5 to TRBJ2-7; TCRdb designates TRBD1, a call that cannot be tested without DNA. The CDR3 totals 16 residues. Germline CDR1 reads MNHEY; CDR2 reads SVGAGI. The CDR3 reads CASSYSGTGLSYEQYF.

The chain recombines TRBV20-1 with TRBJ1-1; without DNA, the TCRdb call of TRBD1 cannot be checked. CDR1 and CDR2 (germline): DFQATT, SNEGSKA (reference sequence). CDR3 size: 13 residues. The CDR3 loop reads CSAQGGGDTEAFF.

The chain joins TRBV6-5 to TRBJ2-7; the D call from TCRdb, TRBD2, cannot be confirmed without DNA. The CDR3 loop spans 13 amino acids. Per the germline V gene, CDR1 is MNHEY and CDR2 is SVGAGI. The CDR3 sequence: CASSYFSGNEQYF.

The rearrangement joins TRBV7-3 to TRBJ1-2; the TCRdb call, TRBD1, lacks DNA for checking. This CDR3 spans 16 amino acids. Germline lookup yields CDR1 SGHTA and CDR2 FQGTGA. CDR3 protein: CASSSPRTPANYGYTF.

The genes are TRBV20-1 and TRBJ1-5. The length of the CDR3 is 15 residues. Per germline, CDR1 DFQATT and CDR2 SNEGSKA (reference sequence). CDR3 sequence: CSARARFGRYQPQHF.

The V gene is TRBV28, the J gene TRBJ1-5; TCRdb reports TRBD1, a call that lacks DNA to check it against. The germline V gene has CDR1 MDHEN and CDR2 SYDVKM. The CDR3 is 16 amino acids. The CDR3 protein is CASSFPDRDQNQPQHF. Together with reference TRBV28 and TRBJ1-5, the CDR3 gives the full variable domain: DVKVTQSSRYLVKRTGEKVFLECVQDMDHENMFWYRQDPGLGLRLIYFSYDVKMKEKGDIPEGYSVSREKKERFSLILESASTNQTSMYLCASSFPDRDQNQPQHFGDGTRLSIL.

The chain is built from TRBV5-1 and TRBJ2-7; with no DNA, the TCRdb D assignment of TRBD2 cannot be verified. The CDR3 is made up of 15 amino acids. Germline loops: CDR1 SGHRS, CDR2 YFSETQ. The CDR3 here is CASSSWTSGFPEQYF.

The chain links TRBV20-1 to TRBJ2-3; TCRdb's D call of TRBD2 is untestable without DNA. This CDR3 is 16 amino acids long. CDR1 DFQATT and CDR2 SNEGSKA come from the germline V gene (reference sequence). CDR3: CSARVDPGPGTDTQYF.

The chain is built from TRBV12-3 or TRBV12-4 and TRBJ2-7; the D call of TRBD1 rests on TCRdb alone, since no DNA is present to check it. The CDR3 covers 15 residues. CDR3 in amino acids: CASSKSRDRLPEQYF.

The rearrangement links TRBV12-3 or TRBV12-4 to TRBJ2-7; TCRdb outputs TRBD1, but without DNA this stays unchecked. This CDR3 is built from 13 residues. CDR3 loop: CATGQAYSYEQYF.

This rearrangement joins TRBV20-1 to TRBJ2-1; TCRdb outputs TRBD1, but without DNA this stays unchecked. The length of the CDR3 is 15 residues. CDR1 is DFQATT, CDR2 SNEGSKA, per germline (reference sequence). CDR3 loop: CSASKGQGSYNEQFF.

The J gene is TRBJ2-5, the V gene TRBV7-9; the TCRdb call, TRBD1, lacks DNA for checking. Looked up from germline, CDR1 is SEHNR and CDR2 is FQNEAQ (reference sequence). The CDR3 length is 13 residues. The chain's CDR3 is CASRPTGQETQYF.

V usage is TRBV4-2 and J usage is TRBJ2-2; TCRdb indicates TRBD1, and absent DNA this call remains unverified. The CDR3 is 18 amino acids. CDR1 is LGHNA, CDR2 YNFKEQ, per germline. The CDR3 loop reads CASSQPTTGGGNTGELFF.

The chain carries TRBV11-2 and TRBJ2-7. Looked up from germline, CDR1 is SGHAT and CDR2 is FQNNGV. This CDR3 comprises 14 residues. The chain's CDR3 is CASSFDWGSYEQYF.

The chain joins TRBV12-3 or TRBV12-4 to TRBJ2-1; TCRdb's D gene call, TRBD2, goes unchecked for lack of DNA. The CDR3 extends over 15 amino acids. The CDR3 loop reads CASRVTNGGYNEQFF.

The J gene is TRBJ1-2, the V gene TRBV29-1. The CDR3 spans 11 residues. Per the germline V gene, CDR1 is SQVTM and CDR2 is ANQGSEA. The CDR3 region is CSVRFGKGYTF.

The chain employs TRBV20-1 and TRBJ1-1. The length of the CDR3 is 14 residues. Germline CDR1 DFQATT, CDR2 SNEGSKA (reference sequence). The CDR3 here is CSARTTSSYTEAFF.

V is TRBV20-1 and J is TRBJ2-3. Germline V gene lookup returns CDR1 DFQATT and CDR2 SNEGSKA (reference sequence). The length of the CDR3 is 15 residues. CDR3 residues: CSARDPVGSTDTQYF.

The chain uses TRBV20-1 and TRBJ2-2; TCRdb designates TRBD1, a call that cannot be tested without DNA. The CDR3 length is 14 residues. Germline V lookup: CDR1 DFQATT, CDR2 SNEGSKA (reference sequence). CDR3 sequence reads: CSARDPTGPGELFF.

The chain is built from TRBV6-1 and TRBJ2-6; TCRdb selects TRBD1, and the lack of DNA leaves this call unchecked. The V gene's germline CDR1 is MNHNS and CDR2 SASEGT. The CDR3 extends over 14 amino acids. The CDR3 is CASSRDSGANVLTF.